Sequencing of this T cell receptor beta chain was carried out in a study of CD8 T cells in ankylosing spondylitis. Study-wide results and limits: Those disease-linked clones were CD8+; they were also relatively rare in peripheral blood. Before this, some motif variants had been reported in reactive arthritis synovial fluid and blood.

Trimming removed 4 bases at V and 5 bases at J, with 15 bases between. Per the germline V gene, CDR1 is MGHRA and CDR2 is YSYEKL. This CDR3 region has 15 residues. As the method for making TCR beta libraries, quantitative 5'-RACE with molecular barcodes was used. One entry per CDR3 protein, called by TCRdb with MiXCR from the 5' RACE reads. The repertoire holds 30,000 to 45,000 distinct CDR3 sequences, with 13% as singletons. Regarding this clonotype: What it recognizes is unknown.

This TCR came from a male donor with ankylosing spondylitis. The chain couples TRBV4-1 to TRBJ2-1; D not certain. What was sequenced was synovial fluid, either unsorted or a sorted T cell fraction (not recorded which). CDR3 protein: CASSPPRAPDNEQFF. The CDR3 DNA reads as TGCGCCAGCAGCCCCCCTCGAGCCCCGGACAATGAGCAGTTCTTC.